Listed here is a single T cell receptor beta chain. What it binds is not known. The data belong to a study of OX40 agonist ivuxolimab in advanced cancers. Study overall: While on treatment, patients had intravenous ivuxolimab at 0.01 to 10 mg/kg every 2 weeks. Partial responses were achieved by three patients, of whom one had hepatocellular carcinoma and two had cutaneous melanoma. Study observations and caveats: Clonal expansion from baseline to week 6 occurred in both CD4+ and CD8+ T cells. Some of the nonresponding patients also showed low levels of normalized T-cell clonal expansion.

The data were produced by immunoSEQ multiplex PCR, yet TCRdb's version contains in-frame clones alone and is incomplete. The profile covers some 86,000 clones, with 75% to 95% appearing a single time and approximately 7% taken by the ten largest. V gave up 0 bases and J gave up 3 bases; unmatched junction bases: 7. CDR3 length equals 15 residues. Germline CDR1 GTSNPN, CDR2 SVGIG (reference sequence). This sequence was found in an adult with an advanced solid tumor such as melanoma, head and neck, liver or kidney cancer. The J gene is TRBJ1-2, the V gene TRBV30; 7 nucleotides match TRBD1. The sample here was CD4+ or CD8+ T cells sorted from blood, taken in a trial of the OX40 agonist ivuxolimab. The CDR3 bases are TGTGCCTGGAGTGTACTTGGGACAGCGTACTATGGCTACACCTTC. Translated: CAWSVLGTAYYGYTF.